This T cell receptor beta chain was observed in a study of shared clonotypes between healthy human individuals. This CDR3 comprises 15 residues. Per the germline V gene, CDR1 is MNHEY and CDR2 is SMNVEV (reference sequence). V was pared by 3 bases and J by 0 bases, with 12 bases between. The method was immunoSEQ multiplex PCR; TCRdb's version includes in-frame clones alone and lacks a portion of them. The sample includes approximately 1,000,000 clones, 70% to 80% of them seen just once. Concerning this clone: Its antigen is unknown.

Findings and limits, study-wide: Rarefaction showed that sequencing of sorted subsets was incomplete (despite large depth). Relative to memory subsets, naive subsets generally showed larger estimated richness. The sampled material consisted only of blood, and tissue repertoires are likely to differ.

The chain is built from TRBV27 and TRBJ2-7, with no clear D. The TCR originated in a man younger than 35 in good health. Some clones in this sample may be carry-over from other donors' samples. Sequenced sample: memory CD4+ T cells from PBMCs. Specified subset: CD45RA-negative fraction. CDR3 protein: CASSLARQFSYEQYF. For the CDR3, the DNA is TGTGCCAGCAGTTTGGCAAGACAATTCTCCTACGAGCAGTACTTC.